The 3 T cell receptor beta chains below come from one sample, sequenced in a study of blood T cells in healthy people across ages. Primers used in a second PCR of roughly 6 to 11 cycles were a sample-barcoded 5' primer and a J-beta primer mix. TCRdb used MiXCR to reprocess the 5' RACE reads, holding one entry per CDR3 protein. This table has approximately 1.5 million distinct CDR3 sequences, about 35% appearing once. The source material was blood. The receptors come from a woman in her 30s in good health.

This clonotype was observed at least ten times. The V gene is TRBV2, the J gene TRBJ2-1; a weak D match, TRBD1 (6 bases). CDR1 and CDR2 (germline): SNHLY, FYNNEI. The CDR3 extends over 13 amino acids. V lost 3 bases to trimming and J lost 4 bases, with 7 bases between them. The DNA for the CDR3 is TGTGCCAGCAGTGAGGACAGTTACAATGAGCAGTTCTTC. This translates into CASSEDSYNEQFF.

This clonotype was seen more than once but under ten times. V is TRBV5-1 and J is TRBJ2-7; D is unclear. The CDR3 sequence is 14 residues long. Germline assignment: CDR1 SGHRS and CDR2 YFSETQ. Deletions cut 0 bases from V and 2 bases from J, with 9 bases between. The CDR3 sequence: CASSLGDPTYEQYF. CDR3 DNA sequence: TGCGCCAGCAGCTTGGGCGACCCCACCTACGAGCAGTACTTC.

As for this clonotype: A read error may be the cause here, since a much bigger clone is one base away. V usage is TRBV12-3 or TRBV12-4 and J usage is TRBJ2-3; D remains ambiguous. The CDR3 contains 12 residues. CDR3 sequence reads: CASSFPTDTEYF. The CDR3 DNA sequence: TGTGCCAGCAGTTTCCCCACAGATACGGAGTATTTT.